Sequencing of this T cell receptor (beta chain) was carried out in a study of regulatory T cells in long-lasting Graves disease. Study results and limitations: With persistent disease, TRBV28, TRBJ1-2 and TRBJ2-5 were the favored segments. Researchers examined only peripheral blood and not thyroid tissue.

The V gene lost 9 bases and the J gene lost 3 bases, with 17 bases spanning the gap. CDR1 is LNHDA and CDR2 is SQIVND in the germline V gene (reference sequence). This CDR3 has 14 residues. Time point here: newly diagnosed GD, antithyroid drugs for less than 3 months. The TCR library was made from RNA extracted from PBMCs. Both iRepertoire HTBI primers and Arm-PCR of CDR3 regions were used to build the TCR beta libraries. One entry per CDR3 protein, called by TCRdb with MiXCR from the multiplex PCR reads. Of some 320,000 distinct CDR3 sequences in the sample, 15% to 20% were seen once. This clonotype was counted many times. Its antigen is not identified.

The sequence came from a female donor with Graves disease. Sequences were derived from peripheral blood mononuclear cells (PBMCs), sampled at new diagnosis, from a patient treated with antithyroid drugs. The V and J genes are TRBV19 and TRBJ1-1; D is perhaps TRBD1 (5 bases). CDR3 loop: CASVRDSLDTEAFF. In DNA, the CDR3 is TGTGCCAGCGTAAGAGACAGTTTGGACACTGAAGCTTTCTTT.